This T cell receptor (beta chain) is from a study of blood T cell repertoires in COVID-19. Only in-frame clones appear in the TCRdb table, and some are missing; sequencing was by immunoSEQ multiplex PCR. The repertoire has over 250,000 clones, about four fifths of them found once; the top ten carry approximately 10%. Looked up from germline, CDR1 is ENHRY and CDR2 is SYGVKD. The ends lost 9 bases at V and 7 bases at J; junction bases unmatched: 8. The CDR3 is 12 residues long. The chain couples TRBV10-3 to TRBJ2-7; 8 positions agree with TRBD2. The source of this sequence is a woman in her 50s who had recovered from COVID-19. Sample: peripheral blood. CDR3 sequence reads: CAISQREGEQYF. The CDR3 region has the DNA TGTGCCATTTCTCAACGGGAGGGGGAGCAGTACTTC.